This TCR beta chain derives from a study of blood T cell repertoires in COVID-19. TCRdb keeps only in-frame clones here, not all; method: immunoSEQ multiplex PCR. The table lists 310,000 or so clones, roughly 91% of them singletons. Per the germline V gene, CDR1 is SNHLY and CDR2 is FYNNEI. CDR3 size: 17 residues. The V gene end was trimmed by 5 bases and the J gene end by 5 bases; junction bases not matched to a gene: 12. There are a few counts of this clone. The J gene is TRBJ1-4, the V gene TRBV2; TRBD1 matches at 9 bases. The TCR comes from a man over 45 with active or convalescent COVID-19. The sample taken for sequencing was peripheral blood. The CDR3 region has the DNA TGTGCCAGCAGTCCAACGGGGGCTGGACAGGGGAATGAAAAACTGTTTTTT. Protein: CASSPTGAGQGNEKLFF.